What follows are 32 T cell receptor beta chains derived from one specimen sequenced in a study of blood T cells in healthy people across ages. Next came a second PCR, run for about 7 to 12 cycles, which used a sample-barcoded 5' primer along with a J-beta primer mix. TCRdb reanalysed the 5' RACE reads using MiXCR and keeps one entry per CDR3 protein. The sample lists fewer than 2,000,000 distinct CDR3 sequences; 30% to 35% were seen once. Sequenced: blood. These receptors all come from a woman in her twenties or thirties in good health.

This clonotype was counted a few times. In DNA, the CDR3 is TGTGCCAGCCTCCGGTGGGAGGGCGAGACCCAGTACTTC. This gives the protein CASLRWEGETQYF. The gene calls are TRBV28 and TRBJ2-5; TRBD2 agrees at 7 bases. This CDR3 spans 13 amino acids. J gave up 5 bases and V 8 bases, and 8 bases lay outside the gene matches. CDR1 is MDHEN and CDR2 is SYDVKM in the germline V gene.

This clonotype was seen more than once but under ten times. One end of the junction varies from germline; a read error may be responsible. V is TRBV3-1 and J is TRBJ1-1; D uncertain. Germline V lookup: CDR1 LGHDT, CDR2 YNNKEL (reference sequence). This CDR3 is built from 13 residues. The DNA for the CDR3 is TGTGCTAGCAAGTATGGAGTGAACACTGAAGCTTTCTTT. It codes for CASKYGVNTEAFF.

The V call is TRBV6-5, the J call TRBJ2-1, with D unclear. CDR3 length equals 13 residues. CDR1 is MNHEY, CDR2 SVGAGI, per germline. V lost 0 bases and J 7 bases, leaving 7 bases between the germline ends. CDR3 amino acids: CASSYSTQNEQFF. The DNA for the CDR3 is TGTGCCAGCAGTTACTCGACCCAGAATGAGCAGTTCTTC.

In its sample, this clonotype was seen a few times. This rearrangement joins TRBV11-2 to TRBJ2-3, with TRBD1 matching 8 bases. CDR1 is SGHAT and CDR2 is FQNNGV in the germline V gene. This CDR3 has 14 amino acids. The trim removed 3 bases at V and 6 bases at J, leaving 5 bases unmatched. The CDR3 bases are TGTGCCAGCAGCTTGCAGGGGGCTCAGGATACGCAGTATTTT. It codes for CASSLQGAQDTQYF.

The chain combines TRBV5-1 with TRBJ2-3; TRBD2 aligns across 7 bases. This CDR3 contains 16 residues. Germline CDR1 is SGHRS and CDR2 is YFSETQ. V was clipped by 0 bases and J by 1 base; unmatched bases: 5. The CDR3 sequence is CASSLAAGARTDTQYF. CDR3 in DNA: TGCGCCAGCAGCTTGGCGGCGGGAGCCCGCACAGATACGCAGTATTTT.

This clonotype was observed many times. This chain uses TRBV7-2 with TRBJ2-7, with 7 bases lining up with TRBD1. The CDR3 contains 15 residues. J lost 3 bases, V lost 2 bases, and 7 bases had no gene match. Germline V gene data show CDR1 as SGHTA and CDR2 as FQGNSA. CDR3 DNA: TGTGCCAGCAGCTTAAACGGACAGGAAGGCTACGAGCAGTACTTC. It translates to CASSLNGQEGYEQYF.

The CDR3 protein is CASLQRGEQYF. CDR3 in DNA: TGTGCCAGCTTACAGCGAGGGGAGCAGTACTTC. The chain is built from TRBV2 and TRBJ2-1, with a tentative D call TRBD2 (5 bases). The DNA matches TRBJ2-7 better at its end, which makes the J call doubtful. This CDR3 contains 11 residues. The V gene's germline CDR1 is SNHLY and CDR2 FYNNEI.

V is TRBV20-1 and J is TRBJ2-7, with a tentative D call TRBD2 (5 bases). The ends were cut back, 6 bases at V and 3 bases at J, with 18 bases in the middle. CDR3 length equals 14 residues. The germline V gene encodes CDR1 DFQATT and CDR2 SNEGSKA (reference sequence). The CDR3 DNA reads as TGCAGTGCCGGTGGACTGGGGATGAACTACGAGCAGTACTTC. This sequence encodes CSAGGLGMNYEQYF.

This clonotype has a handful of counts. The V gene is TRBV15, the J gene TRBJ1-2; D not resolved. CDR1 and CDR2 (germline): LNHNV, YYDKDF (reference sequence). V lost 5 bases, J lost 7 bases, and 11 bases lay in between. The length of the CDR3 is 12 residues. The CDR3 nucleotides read TGTGCCACCAGCCTATTTGAGGGTGGCTACACCTTC. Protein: CATSLFEGGYTF.

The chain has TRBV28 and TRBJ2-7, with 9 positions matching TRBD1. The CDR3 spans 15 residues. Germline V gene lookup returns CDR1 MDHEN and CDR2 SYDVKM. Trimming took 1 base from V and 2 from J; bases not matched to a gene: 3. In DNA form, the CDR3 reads TGTGCCAGCAGTTTATTCGGGACAGGGACCTACGAGCAGTACTTC. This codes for CASSLFGTGTYEQYF.

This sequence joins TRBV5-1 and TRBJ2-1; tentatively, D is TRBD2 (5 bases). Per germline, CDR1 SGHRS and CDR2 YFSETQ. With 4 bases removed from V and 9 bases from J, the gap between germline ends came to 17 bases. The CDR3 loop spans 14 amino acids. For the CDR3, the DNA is TGCGCCAGCAGCGCCGACCGACTTCGGGGTGAGCAGTTCTTC. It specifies CASSADRLRGEQFF.

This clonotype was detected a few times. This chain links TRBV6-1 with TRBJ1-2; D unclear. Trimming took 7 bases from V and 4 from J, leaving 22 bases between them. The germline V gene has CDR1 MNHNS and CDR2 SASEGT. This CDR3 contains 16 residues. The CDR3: CASTVQPTAPIYGYTF. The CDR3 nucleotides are TGTGCCAGCACCGTGCAACCTACAGCGCCTATCTATGGCTACACCTTC.

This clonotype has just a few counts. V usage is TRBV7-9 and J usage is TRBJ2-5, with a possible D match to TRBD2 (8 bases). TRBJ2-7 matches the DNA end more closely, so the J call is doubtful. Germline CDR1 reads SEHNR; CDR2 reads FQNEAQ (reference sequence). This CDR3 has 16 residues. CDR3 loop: CASSLSGRGRSSEQYF. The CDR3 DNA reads TGTGCCAGCAGCTTATCCGGGAGGGGGCGAAGCTCCGAGCAGTACTTC.

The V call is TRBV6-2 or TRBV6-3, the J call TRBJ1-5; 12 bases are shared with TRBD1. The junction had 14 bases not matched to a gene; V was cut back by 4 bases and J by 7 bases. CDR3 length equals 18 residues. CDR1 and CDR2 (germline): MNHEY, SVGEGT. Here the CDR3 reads CASSSFVFRDRGQQPQHF. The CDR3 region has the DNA TGTGCCAGCAGTTCCTTTGTTTTCCGGGACAGGGGGCAACAGCCCCAGCATTTT.

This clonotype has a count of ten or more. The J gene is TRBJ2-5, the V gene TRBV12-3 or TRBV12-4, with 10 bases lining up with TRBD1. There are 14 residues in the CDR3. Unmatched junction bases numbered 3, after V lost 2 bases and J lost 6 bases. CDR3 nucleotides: TGTGCCAGCAGTTTACCGGGACAGGGGAAGACCCAGTACTTC. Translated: CASSLPGQGKTQYF.

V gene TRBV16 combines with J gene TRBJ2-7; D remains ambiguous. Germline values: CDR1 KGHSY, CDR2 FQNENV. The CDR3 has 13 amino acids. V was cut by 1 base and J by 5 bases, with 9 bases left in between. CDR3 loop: CASSQWKGHEQYF. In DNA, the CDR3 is TGTGCCAGCAGCCAATGGAAGGGTCACGAGCAGTACTTC.

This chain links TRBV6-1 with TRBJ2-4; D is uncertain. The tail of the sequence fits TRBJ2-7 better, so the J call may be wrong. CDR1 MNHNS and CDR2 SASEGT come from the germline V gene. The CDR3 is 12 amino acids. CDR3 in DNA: TGTGCCAGCAGTGAAAGCGCCCACGAGCAGTACTTC. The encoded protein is CASSESAHEQYF.

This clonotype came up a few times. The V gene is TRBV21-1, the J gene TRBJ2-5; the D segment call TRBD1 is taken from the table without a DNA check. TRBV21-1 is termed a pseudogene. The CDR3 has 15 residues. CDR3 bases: TGTGCCAGCACAGGAAGCAGGGTGGGGGGAGAGACCCAGTACTTC. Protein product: CASTGSRVGGETQYF.

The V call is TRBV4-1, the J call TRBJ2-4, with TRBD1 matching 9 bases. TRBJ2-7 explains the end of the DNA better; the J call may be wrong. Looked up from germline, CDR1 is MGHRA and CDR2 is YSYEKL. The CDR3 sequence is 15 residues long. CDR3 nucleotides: TGCGCCAGCAGCCAGACCGGGACAGGGATAGGCGAGCAGTACTTC. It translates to CASSQTGTGIGEQYF.

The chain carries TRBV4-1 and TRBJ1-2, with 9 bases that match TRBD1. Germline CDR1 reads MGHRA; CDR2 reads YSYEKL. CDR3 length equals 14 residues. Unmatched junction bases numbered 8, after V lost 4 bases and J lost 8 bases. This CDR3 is CASSPPGQGRGYTF. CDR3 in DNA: TGCGCCAGCAGCCCTCCGGGACAGGGTCGAGGCTACACCTTC.

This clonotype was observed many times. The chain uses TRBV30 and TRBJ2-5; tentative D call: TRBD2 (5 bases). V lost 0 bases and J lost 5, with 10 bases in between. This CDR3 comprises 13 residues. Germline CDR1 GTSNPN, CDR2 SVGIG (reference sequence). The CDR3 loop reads CAWSVRPGETQYF. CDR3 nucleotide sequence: TGTGCCTGGAGTGTTAGACCGGGGGAGACCCAGTACTTC.

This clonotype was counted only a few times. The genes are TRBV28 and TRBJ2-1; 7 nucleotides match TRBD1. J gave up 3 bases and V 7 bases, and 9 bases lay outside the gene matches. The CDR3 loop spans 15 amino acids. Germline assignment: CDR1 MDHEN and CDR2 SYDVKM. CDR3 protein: CASTSVRGIYNEQFF. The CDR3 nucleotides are TGTGCCAGCACCTCAGTCAGGGGGATCTACAATGAGCAGTTCTTC. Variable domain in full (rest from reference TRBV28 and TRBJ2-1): DVKVTQSSRYLVKRTGEKVFLECVQDMDHENMFWYRQDPGLGLRLIYFSYDVKMKEKGDIPEGYSVSREKKERFSLILESASTNQTSMYLCASTSVRGIYNEQFFGPGTRLTVL.

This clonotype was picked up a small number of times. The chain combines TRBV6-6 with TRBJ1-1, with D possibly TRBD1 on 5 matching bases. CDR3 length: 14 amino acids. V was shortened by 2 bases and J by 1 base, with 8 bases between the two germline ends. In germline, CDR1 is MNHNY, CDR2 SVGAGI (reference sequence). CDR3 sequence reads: CASSYGGANTEAFF. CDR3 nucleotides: TGTGCCAGCAGTTACGGTGGGGCGAACACTGAAGCTTTCTTT.

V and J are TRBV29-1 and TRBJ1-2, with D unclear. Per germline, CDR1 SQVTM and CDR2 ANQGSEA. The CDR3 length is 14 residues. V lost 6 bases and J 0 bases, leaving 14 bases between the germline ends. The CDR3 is CSVVQPDPNYGYTF. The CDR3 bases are TGCAGCGTCGTTCAACCAGACCCTAACTATGGCTACACCTTC. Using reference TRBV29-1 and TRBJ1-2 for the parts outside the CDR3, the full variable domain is SAVISQKPSRDICQRGTSLTIQCQVDSQVTMMFWYRQQPGQSLTLIATANQGSEATYESGFVIDKFPISRPNLTFSTLTVSNMSPEDSSIYLCSVVQPDPNYGYTFGSGTRLTVV.

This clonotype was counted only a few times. CDR3 loop: CASSGGTTSYEQYF. In DNA form, the CDR3 reads TGCGCCAGCAGCGGGGGGACAACCTCCTACGAGCAGTACTTC. The chain combines TRBV5-1 with TRBJ2-7, with D perhaps matching TRBD1 or TRBD2 (6 bases each). V dropped 4 bases and J dropped 0 bases, with 11 bases sitting between them. The germline V gene encodes CDR1 SGHRS and CDR2 YFSETQ. The CDR3 is 14 amino acids.

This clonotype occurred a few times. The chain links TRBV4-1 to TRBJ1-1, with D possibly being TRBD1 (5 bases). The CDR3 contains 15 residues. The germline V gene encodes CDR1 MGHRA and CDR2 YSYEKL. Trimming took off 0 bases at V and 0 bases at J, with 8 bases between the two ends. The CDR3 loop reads CASSQEKQVNTEAFF. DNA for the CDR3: TGCGCCAGCAGCCAAGAAAAACAGGTGAACACTGAAGCTTTCTTT.

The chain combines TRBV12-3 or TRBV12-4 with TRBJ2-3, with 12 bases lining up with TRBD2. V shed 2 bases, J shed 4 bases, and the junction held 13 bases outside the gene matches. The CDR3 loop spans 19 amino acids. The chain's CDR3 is CASSLRPITSGRNADTQYF. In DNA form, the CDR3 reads TGTGCCAGCAGTTTACGGCCGATCACTAGCGGGAGGAACGCAGATACGCAGTATTTT.

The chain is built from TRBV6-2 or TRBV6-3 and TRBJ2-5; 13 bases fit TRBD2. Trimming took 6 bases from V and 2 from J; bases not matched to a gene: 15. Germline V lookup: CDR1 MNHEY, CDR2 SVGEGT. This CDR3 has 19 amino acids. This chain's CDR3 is CASRAYLPGLAGLQETQYF. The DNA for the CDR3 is TGTGCCAGCAGGGCATATTTACCGGGACTAGCGGGGTTACAAGAGACCCAGTACTTC.

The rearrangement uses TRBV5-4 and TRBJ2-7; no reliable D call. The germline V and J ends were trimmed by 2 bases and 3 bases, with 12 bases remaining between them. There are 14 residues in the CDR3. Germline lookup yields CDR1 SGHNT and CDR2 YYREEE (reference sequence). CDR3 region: CASSFYDSGYEQYF. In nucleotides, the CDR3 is TGTGCCAGCAGCTTCTATGACTCAGGCTACGAGCAGTACTTC.

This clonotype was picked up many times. CDR3: CASSPGLVSTDTQYF. In nucleotides, the CDR3 is TGTGCCAGCAGCCCGGGACTAGTTAGCACAGATACGCAGTATTTT. The chain carries TRBV7-3 and TRBJ2-3, with 8 bases fitting TRBD2. V shed 5 bases, J shed 0 bases, and the junction held 4 bases outside the gene matches. Germline V gene lookup returns CDR1 SGHTA and CDR2 FQGTGA. This CDR3 has 15 residues.

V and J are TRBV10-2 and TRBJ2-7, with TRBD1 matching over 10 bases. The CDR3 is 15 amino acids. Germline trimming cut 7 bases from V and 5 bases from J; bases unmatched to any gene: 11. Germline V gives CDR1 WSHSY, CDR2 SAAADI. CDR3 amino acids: CASNLQGQGRNEQYF. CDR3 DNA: TGCGCCAGCAATCTCCAGGGACAGGGGAGGAACGAGCAGTACTTC.

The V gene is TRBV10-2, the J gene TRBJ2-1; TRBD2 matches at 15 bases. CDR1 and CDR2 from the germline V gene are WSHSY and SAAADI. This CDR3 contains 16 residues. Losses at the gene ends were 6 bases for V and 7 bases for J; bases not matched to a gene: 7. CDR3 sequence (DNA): TGCGCCAGCAGCCTAGAGGGACTAGCGGGGGGTAATGAGCAGTTCTTC. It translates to CASSLEGLAGGNEQFF.